This TCR beta chain was sequenced during a study of blood T cell repertoires in COVID-19. Study-level information: The cDNA or gDNA used as material had been derived from T cells, B-cell-depleted T cells, or PBMCs.

Source study methods: Amplification of reference gene primers provided the estimated nucleated cell counts. The method was immunoSEQ multiplex PCR; TCRdb's version includes in-frame clones alone and lacks a portion of them. The D gene and trimming were derived from the DNA, and the V and J assignments and clone size from that table. The sample contains about 190,000 clones, roughly 86% of which appear only once. Germline V gene data show CDR1 as LNHDA and CDR2 as SQIVND (reference sequence). The CDR3 runs to 17 residues. The V gene end was trimmed by 6 bases and the J gene end by 6 bases; junction bases not matched to a gene: 14.

This TCR derives from a woman aged 70 to 79 with active or convalescent COVID-19. What was sequenced was peripheral blood. The chain carries TRBV19 and TRBJ1-5, with 10 bases matching TRBD1. In DNA, the CDR3 is TGTGCCAGTAGGACAGGGGGCGCGGGGTACGGAGGTCAGCCCCAGCATTTT. Translated, it gives CASRTGGAGYGGQPQHF.